The TCR beta chain described here comes from a study of blood T cell repertoires in COVID-19. Study-level information: Specimens from acute and convalescent COVID-19 originated in the United States, Italy and Spain.

Living in about two dozen US areas, the participants were between roughly 18 and 95 years of age. What the recovered Cohort 3 donors had was two negative PCRs, clearance, or symptom resolution. Only one count was recorded for this clone. In the original workflow: Cell counts per sample came from amplifying reference gene primers. Method: immunoSEQ multiplex PCR; TCRdb's copy keeps in-frame clones and lacks some. The V and J calls and clone size were taken over from that table, and D and trimming were inferred from the DNA. Seen here are roughly 320,000 clones, about nine tenths observed once, and the top ten hold about 4.1%. The receptor was derived from a man younger than 40 who had recovered from COVID-19. Sequenced input: PBMCs or T cells enriched from blood (not recorded which).

The CDR3 DNA follows: TGCGCCAGCAGCCAAGATAGACAATGGTTCTTGGTCACTGAAGCTTTCTTT. Translated, it gives CASSQDRQWFLVTEAFF. The chain joins TRBV4-1 to TRBJ1-1, with D hard to call. Germline V gene data show CDR1 as MGHRA and CDR2 as YSYEKL. The CDR3 is 17 residues long. Trimming took off 0 bases at V and 4 bases at J, with 18 bases between the two ends.